A single sample gave rise to the 32 T cell receptor beta chains below, sequenced in a study of blood T cell repertoires in COVID-19. Clones were read by immunoSEQ multiplex PCR, and TCRdb kept only the in-frame ones, dropping some. The table has 250,000 to 300,000 clones, around 90% seen once; the top ten hold around 2%. The sequenced sample consisted of peripheral blood. Source of these receptors: a man between 45 and 60 years old with acute or convalescent COVID-19.

The chain joins TRBV9 to TRBJ1-4, with TRBD1 matching 9 bases. The CDR3 sequence is 15 residues long. J gave up 13 bases and V 4 bases, and 14 bases lay outside the gene matches. Germline-derived CDR1 and CDR2 are SGDLS and YYNGEE. The CDR3 reads CASSRLTGGSRGLFF. The CDR3 region has the DNA TGTGCCAGCAGCAGACTGACAGGGGGGTCTAGGGGACTGTTTTTT.

This chain uses TRBV7-8 with TRBJ1-1, with a possible D match to TRBD1 (6 bases). V gave up 6 bases and J gave up 5 bases, with 22 bases separating them. Germline V lookup: CDR1 SGHVS, CDR2 FQNEAQ. The CDR3 contains 16 residues. The CDR3 here is CASSLQPTGWGTEAFF. CDR3 DNA: TGTGCCAGCAGTTTACAGCCGACAGGCTGGGGTACTGAAGCTTTCTTT.

CDR3 sequence (DNA): TGTGCCAGCGATCAGGGATACAATCAGCCCCAGCATTTT. Protein: CASDQGYNQPQHF. The chain couples TRBV6-5 to TRBJ1-5; tentative D call: TRBD1 (5 bases). Trimming removed 8 bases from V and 3 bases from J, with 11 bases in between. The germline gives CDR1 MNHEY, CDR2 SVGAGI. CDR3 size: 13 residues.

This clone was picked up many times. CDR3 sequence: CASSVGQAYEQYF. CDR3 nucleotide sequence: TGTGCCAGCAGCGTTGGACAGGCCTACGAGCAGTACTTC. The V gene is TRBV13, the J gene TRBJ2-7, with TRBD1 identical over 7 bases. V lost 5 bases and J lost 2; bases outside the gene matches: 3. Germline V lookup: CDR1 PRHDT, CDR2 FYEKMQ (reference sequence). This CDR3 contains 13 residues.

V is TRBV6-5 and J is TRBJ2-7; TRBD1 is a possible D gene (6 bases). Trimming removed 2 bases from V and 6 bases from J, with 11 bases in between. The CDR3 has 13 amino acids. CDR1 is MNHEY, CDR2 SVGAGI, per germline. CDR3 region: CASSYLTRGEQYF. CDR3 DNA sequence: TGTGCCAGCAGTTACCTGACCAGGGGCGAGCAGTACTTC.

This clone was counted once. This rearrangement joins TRBV19 to TRBJ2-1, with TRBD1 as a possible D gene (6 bases). V gave up 3 bases and J gave up 5 bases, with 14 bases separating them. Looked up from germline, CDR1 is LNHDA and CDR2 is SQIVND (reference sequence). The CDR3 is 15 amino acids. The CDR3 loop reads CASSIGTLKDNEQFF. The CDR3 nucleotides read TGTGCCAGTAGTATCGGGACACTAAAGGACAATGAGCAGTTCTTC.

The chain combines TRBV5-1 with TRBJ1-4; TRBD1 matches at 7 bases. The V gene's germline CDR1 is SGHRS and CDR2 YFSETQ. The CDR3 has 18 amino acids. With V trimmed by 4 bases and J by 0 bases, 12 bases remained unmatched. This CDR3 is CASSPGWSGGATNEKLFF. For the CDR3, the DNA is TGCGCCAGCAGCCCGGGTTGGTCAGGGGGTGCAACTAATGAAAAACTGTTTTTT. Using reference TRBV5-1 and TRBJ1-4 for the parts outside the CDR3, the full variable domain is KAGVTQTPRYLIKTRGQQVTLSCSPISGHRSVSWYQQTPGQGLQFLFEYFSETQRNKGNFPGRFSGRQFSNSRSEMNVSTLELGDSALYLCASSPGWSGGATNEKLFFGSGTQLSVL.

V gene TRBV7-9 combines with J gene TRBJ2-3; 10 bases line up with TRBD2. The V segment lost 0 bases and the J segment 0 bases; nucleotides outside the gene matches: 3. The CDR3 totals 17 residues. The germline CDR1 and CDR2 sequences are SEHNR and FQNEAQ (reference sequence). The CDR3 DNA reads as TGTGCCAGCAGCTTAGCCACTAGCGGGGCTAGCACAGATACGCAGTATTTT. Translation: CASSLATSGASTDTQYF. Supplemented by reference TRBV7-9 and TRBJ2-3, the full variable domain reads DTGVSQNPRHKITKRGQNVTFRCDPISEHNRLYWYRQTLGQGPEFLTYFQNEAQLEKSRLLSDRFSAERPKGSFSTLEIQRTEQGDSAMYLCASSLATSGASTDTQYFGPGTRLTVL.

This clone was observed a few times. The chain uses TRBV18 and TRBJ2-6; D not certain. This CDR3 is built from 16 residues. The V and J ends lost 2 bases and 2 bases respectively, with 10 bases between them. CDR1 is KGHSH and CDR2 is LQKENI in the germline V gene. The CDR3 nucleotides are TGTGCCAGCTCACCAGGCCCTCCCCCTGGGGCCAACGTCCTGACTTTC. Translating it yields CASSPGPPPGANVLTF.

The CDR3 DNA follows: TGCAGCGTTGTCAGTGGGACAGGGGAACCCTATGGCTACACCTTC. Translated, it gives CSVVSGTGEPYGYTF. The V gene is TRBV29-1, the J gene TRBJ1-2; 10 nucleotides match TRBD1. V gave up 4 bases and J gave up 4 bases; unmatched junction bases: 9. This CDR3 comprises 15 residues. CDR1 is SQVTM, CDR2 ANQGSEA, per germline.

This chain connects TRBV18 to TRBJ2-3; D is ambiguous. The CDR3 is 16 amino acids. Trimming cost V 4 bases and J 1 base, with 15 bases left between them. Germline CDR1 reads KGHSH; CDR2 reads LQKENI. CDR3 amino acids: CASSRSQSYGTDTQYF. The CDR3 region has the DNA TGTGCCAGCTCACGCTCCCAGTCGTACGGCACAGATACGCAGTATTTT. Complete variable domain (other parts from reference TRBV18 and TRBJ2-3): NAGVMQNPRHLVRRRGQEARLRCSPMKGHSHVYWYRQLPEEGLKFMVYLQKENIIDESGMPKERFSAEFPKEGPSILRIQQVVRGDSAAYFCASSRSQSYGTDTQYFGPGTRLTVL.

The chain is built from TRBV6-4 and TRBJ1-2; 7 bases align to TRBD1. The V and J ends lost 3 bases and 4 bases, in that order; junction bases with no gene match: 5. The CDR3 covers 14 residues. Germline CDR1 reads MRHNA; CDR2 reads SNTAGT. CDR3 in amino acids: CASSEPGQSYGYTF. CDR3 in DNA: TGTGCCAGCAGTGAACCGGGACAGTCCTATGGCTACACCTTC.

The chain carries TRBV29-1 and TRBJ2-3; 9 bases are a match to TRBD1. V trimming: 7 bases; J trimming: 1 base; junction bases outside the gene matches: 3. CDR1 is SQVTM, CDR2 ANQGSEA, per germline. The CDR3 contains 13 residues. The CDR3 protein is CSARQGGTDTQYF. The CDR3 region has the DNA TGCAGCGCAAGACAGGGGGGCACAGATACGCAGTATTTT.

The chain has TRBV6-6 and TRBJ1-1; D gene uncertain. With 7 bases removed from V and 1 base from J, the gap between germline ends came to 7 bases. The CDR3 is made up of 12 amino acids. Germline lookup yields CDR1 MNHNY and CDR2 SVGAGI (reference sequence). The CDR3 DNA sequence: TGTGCCAGCACCGTTCCGAACACTGAAGCTTTCTTT. Its translation: CASTVPNTEAFF.

The chain joins TRBV5-1 to TRBJ1-1; tentatively, D is TRBD1 (5 bases). V gave up 1 base and J gave up 4 bases, with 17 bases separating them. Per germline, CDR1 SGHRS and CDR2 YFSETQ. This CDR3 comprises 16 residues. The CDR3 spells CASSLLLGSGGTEAFF. CDR3 DNA: TGCGCCAGCAGCTTGTTACTAGGGTCCGGGGGCACTGAAGCTTTCTTT.

This rearrangement joins TRBV14 to TRBJ2-7; the match to TRBD1 covers 9 bases. Germline V gene sequence: CDR1 SGHDN, CDR2 FVKESK. V gave up 3 bases and J gave up 2 bases; unmatched junction bases: 5. CDR3 length equals 15 residues. As DNA, the CDR3 is TGTGCCAGCAGCCACGGACAGGGGCGGCCCTACGAGCAGTACTTC. This sequence encodes CASSHGQGRPYEQYF.

The chain links TRBV19 to TRBJ2-6, with TRBD1 matching over 10 bases. Germline assignment: CDR1 LNHDA and CDR2 SQIVND (reference sequence). The CDR3 spans 19 residues. Unmatched junction bases numbered 8, after V lost 1 base and J lost 2 bases. In nucleotides, the CDR3 is TGTGCCAGTAGTATAGTTGGGACAGGGGTGATCACTGGGGCCAACGTCCTGACTTTC. Translated, it gives CASSIVGTGVITGANVLTF.

The chain is built from TRBV7-9 and TRBJ1-6; 7 bases agree with TRBD1. Germline V CDR1 and CDR2: SEHNR, FQNEAQ (reference sequence). V lost 5 bases, J lost 9 bases, and 13 bases stayed unmatched. This CDR3 has 16 residues. The CDR3 spells CASSPSGGDSSSPLHF. The CDR3 DNA is TGTGCCAGCAGCCCATCCGGAGGGGACAGTTCTTCACCCCTCCACTTT.

The CDR3 here is CATSRSTTRYGEQFF. CDR3 DNA: TGTGCCACCAGCAGATCGACCACTAGATACGGTGAGCAGTTCTTC. The rearrangement links TRBV15 to TRBJ2-1, with D perhaps TRBD2 (5 bases). V lost 2 bases and J 9 bases, leaving 17 bases between the germline ends. The CDR3 has 15 residues. The V gene's germline CDR1 is LNHNV and CDR2 YYDKDF (reference sequence).

V usage is TRBV7-6 and J usage is TRBJ1-2; tentative D call: TRBD1 (6 bases). The length of the CDR3 is 13 residues. V lost 5 bases, J lost 4 bases, and 11 bases lay in between. Germline V gene lookup returns CDR1 SGHVS and CDR2 FNYEAQ. The CDR3 loop reads CASSRTAAYGYTF. DNA of the CDR3: TGTGCCAGCAGCCGGACAGCCGCCTATGGCTACACCTTC.

This clone has a single count. The chain joins TRBV13 to TRBJ1-1, with 7 bases identical to TRBD1. The CDR3 extends over 14 amino acids. CDR1 and CDR2 (germline): PRHDT, FYEKMQ (reference sequence). After removal of 4 bases from V and 6 bases from J, the junction contained 8 bases not matched to a gene. This CDR3 is CASSSLGGVAEAFF. In nucleotides, the CDR3 is TGTGCCAGCAGCTCCCTAGGGGGCGTCGCTGAAGCTTTCTTT.

The chain couples TRBV6-5 to TRBJ1-1, with 7 positions matching TRBD1. The CDR3 has 13 residues. CDR1 is MNHEY and CDR2 is SVGAGI in the germline V gene. The V and J ends lost 6 bases and 4 bases, in that order; junction bases with no gene match: 5. The DNA of the CDR3 is TGTGCCAGCAGCGACAGGGCTGGCACTGAAGCTTTCTTT. Translated, it gives CASSDRAGTEAFF.

DNA of the CDR3: TGTGCCACCAGTGGAGCTCCTGGCTCTGGGGCCAACGTCCTGACTTTC. It yields the protein CATSGAPGSGANVLTF. The chain employs TRBV24-1 and TRBJ2-6; D gene unclear. The CDR3 covers 16 residues. Germline CDR1 is KGHDR and CDR2 is SFDVKD. The V and J ends lost 5 bases and 0 bases respectively, with 10 bases between them.

The genes are TRBV9 and TRBJ1-1; tentatively, D is TRBD1 (5 bases). From germline, CDR1 is SGDLS and CDR2 YYNGEE. The V gene lost 4 bases and the J gene lost 4 bases, with 14 bases spanning the gap. This CDR3 has 14 amino acids. The CDR3 spells CASSPQTGGTEAFF. In nucleotides, the CDR3 is TGTGCCAGCAGCCCCCAGACCGGGGGCACTGAAGCTTTCTTT.

The V call is TRBV5-1, the J call TRBJ1-5; tentatively, D is TRBD1 (6 bases). The V gene's germline CDR1 is SGHRS and CDR2 YFSETQ. This CDR3 is 14 amino acids long. The V end lost 4 bases, the J end lost 5 bases, and 13 bases lay between the germline ends. The CDR3 DNA is TGCGCCAGCAGCCCGGACAGCTTCGATCAGCCCCAGCATTTT. It encodes CASSPDSFDQPQHF.

V gene TRBV18 combines with J gene TRBJ1-5, with D possibly TRBD1 on 6 matching bases. Germline CDR1 and CDR2: KGHSH and LQKENI. V was shortened by 2 bases and J by 5 bases, with 10 bases between the two germline ends. The CDR3 has 14 amino acids. CDR3 in amino acids: CASSPGGAHQPQHF. The CDR3 coding sequence is TGTGCCAGCTCACCAGGGGGCGCGCATCAGCCCCAGCATTTT.

The V call is TRBV6-5, the J call TRBJ2-7, with 10 bases lining up with TRBD1. Germline CDR1 is MNHEY and CDR2 is SVGAGI. This CDR3 spans 15 amino acids. The V segment lost 6 bases and the J segment 3 bases; nucleotides outside the gene matches: 8. The CDR3 nucleotides are TGTGCCAGCAGACCGGGGACAGGGGAAGACTACGAGCAGTACTTC. Protein: CASRPGTGEDYEQYF.

The chain carries TRBV5-1 and TRBJ2-7; 7 bases are shared with TRBD1. The germline gives CDR1 SGHRS, CDR2 YFSETQ. The V gene end was trimmed by 4 bases and the J gene end by 3 bases; junction bases not matched to a gene: 4. CDR3 length equals 13 residues. The CDR3 loop reads CASSGTVSYEQYF. The CDR3 DNA sequence: TGCGCCAGCAGCGGGACAGTAAGCTACGAGCAGTACTTC.

This chain joins TRBV14 and TRBJ2-7, with 8 bases matching TRBD1. This CDR3 has 14 amino acids. Germline loops: CDR1 SGHDN, CDR2 FVKESK. V lost 3 bases and J lost 3; bases outside the gene matches: 4. CDR3 amino acids: CASSQLGQGYEQYF. DNA for the CDR3: TGTGCCAGCAGCCAGCTAGGACAGGGCTACGAGCAGTACTTC.

The gene calls are TRBV4-1 and TRBJ2-2; possible D gene TRBD2, 6 bases. Trimming took 2 bases from V and 2 from J, leaving 12 bases between them. This CDR3 has 16 residues. Germline lookup yields CDR1 MGHRA and CDR2 YSYEKL. Written as DNA, the CDR3 is TGCGCCAGCAGCCAACTAGGAGGGACTAACACCGGGGAGCTGTTTTTT. Its protein product is CASSQLGGTNTGELFF.

This clone occurred once. The chain links TRBV6-5 to TRBJ2-7, with a possible D match to TRBD1 (6 bases). Trimming stripped 0 bases from V and 6 bases from J, with 12 bases between. Germline-derived CDR1 and CDR2 are MNHEY and SVGAGI. The CDR3 length is 14 residues. The DNA of the CDR3 is TGTGCCAGCAGTTACTCAGCGACAGGAGTCGAGCAGTACTTC. Amino acids: CASSYSATGVEQYF.

The chain couples TRBV2 to TRBJ2-2, with TRBD1 as a possible D gene (6 bases). V gave up 6 bases and J gave up 3 bases, with 11 bases separating them. The CDR3 consists of 14 residues. CDR1 and CDR2 (germline): SNHLY, FYNNEI. The CDR3 bases are TGTGCCAGCAGAGACCGGACAGACACCGGGGAGCTGTTTTTT. Its translation: CASRDRTDTGELFF.